This T cell receptor beta chain was captured in a study of shared clonotypes between healthy human individuals. The CDR3 extends over 17 amino acids. Germline V CDR1 and CDR2: MNHNS, SASEGT. V lost 0 bases and J lost 1; bases outside the gene matches: 8. Clones were read by immunoSEQ multiplex PCR, and TCRdb kept only the in-frame ones, dropping some. This repertoire shows over 2 million clones, 85% to 95% found once; its top ten account for 0.1% to 0.15%. Whole-study results and caveats: Limited genetic and exposure-history diversity came from having few donors. Generation of non-shared clonotypes was less probable than generation of clonotypes shared by all four donors.

From CD4+ cells came CD45RA+ naive and CD45RA-negative memory subsets. This clone was seen only once. The antigen is not known. This chain links TRBV6-1 with TRBJ2-5; 7 positions agree with TRBD2. Material: naive CD4+ T cells sorted from blood. Subset specified: CD45RA+ positively selected. The receptor was derived from a man younger than 35 in good health. The CDR3 protein is CASSEARGAGPQETQYF. The CDR3 DNA reads TGTGCCAGCAGTGAAGCGCGAGGAGCGGGGCCCCAAGAGACCCAGTACTTC.